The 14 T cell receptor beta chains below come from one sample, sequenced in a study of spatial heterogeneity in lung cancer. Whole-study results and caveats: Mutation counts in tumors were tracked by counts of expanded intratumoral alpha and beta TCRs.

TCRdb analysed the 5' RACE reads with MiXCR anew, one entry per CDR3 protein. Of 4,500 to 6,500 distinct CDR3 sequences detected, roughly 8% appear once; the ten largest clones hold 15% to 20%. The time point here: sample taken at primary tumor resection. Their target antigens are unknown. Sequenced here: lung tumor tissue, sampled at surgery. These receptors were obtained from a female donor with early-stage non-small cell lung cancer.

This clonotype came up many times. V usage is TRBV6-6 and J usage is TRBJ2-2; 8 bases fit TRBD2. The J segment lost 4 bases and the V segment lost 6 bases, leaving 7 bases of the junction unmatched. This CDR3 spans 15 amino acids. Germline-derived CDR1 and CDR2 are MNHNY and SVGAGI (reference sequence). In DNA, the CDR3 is TGTGCCAGCAGACCGGGACTAGAGGGCACCGGGGAGCTGTTTTTT. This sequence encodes CASRPGLEGTGELFF.

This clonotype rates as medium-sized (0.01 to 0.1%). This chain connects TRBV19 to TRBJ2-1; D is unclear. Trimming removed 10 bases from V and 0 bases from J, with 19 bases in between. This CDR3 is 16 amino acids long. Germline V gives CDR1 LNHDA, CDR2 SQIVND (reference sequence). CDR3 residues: CATSHPAGSSYNEQFF. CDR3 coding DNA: TGTGCCACCTCCCACCCGGCAGGTAGCTCCTACAATGAGCAGTTCTTC.

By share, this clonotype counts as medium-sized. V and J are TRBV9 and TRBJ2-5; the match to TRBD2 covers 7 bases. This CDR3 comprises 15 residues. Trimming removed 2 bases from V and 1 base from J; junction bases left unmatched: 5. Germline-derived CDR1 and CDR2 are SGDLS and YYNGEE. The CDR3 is CASSVGGRGQETQYF. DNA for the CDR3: TGTGCCAGCAGCGTGGGCGGGAGAGGCCAAGAGACCCAGTACTTC.

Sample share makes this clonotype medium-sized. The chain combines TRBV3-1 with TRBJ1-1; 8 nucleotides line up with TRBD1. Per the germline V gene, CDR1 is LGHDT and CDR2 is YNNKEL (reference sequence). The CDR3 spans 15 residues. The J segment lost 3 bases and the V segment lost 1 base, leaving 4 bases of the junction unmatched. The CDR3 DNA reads TGTGCCAGCAGCCAAGGGCACAGGGGGGACACTGAAGCTTTCTTT. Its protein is CASSQGHRGDTEAFF.

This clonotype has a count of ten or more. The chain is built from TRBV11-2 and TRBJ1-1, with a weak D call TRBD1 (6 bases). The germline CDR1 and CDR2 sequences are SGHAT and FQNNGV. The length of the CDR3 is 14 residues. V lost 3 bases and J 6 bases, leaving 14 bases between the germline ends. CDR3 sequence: CASSLFRGNPEAFF. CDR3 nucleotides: TGTGCCAGCAGCTTGTTCAGGGGTAACCCTGAAGCTTTCTTT.

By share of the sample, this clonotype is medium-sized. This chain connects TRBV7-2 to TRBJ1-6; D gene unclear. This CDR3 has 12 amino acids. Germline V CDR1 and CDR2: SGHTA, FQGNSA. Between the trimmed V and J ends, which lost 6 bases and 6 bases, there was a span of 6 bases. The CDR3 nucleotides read TGTGCCAGCAGGGCTCCTAATTCACCCCTCCACTTT. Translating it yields CASRAPNSPLHF.

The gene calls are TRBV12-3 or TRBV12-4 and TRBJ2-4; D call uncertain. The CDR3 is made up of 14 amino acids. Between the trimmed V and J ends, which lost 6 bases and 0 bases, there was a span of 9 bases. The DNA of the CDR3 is TGTGCCAGCAGCCAGCCTGGAGCCAAAAACATTCAGTACTTC. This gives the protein CASSQPGAKNIQYF.

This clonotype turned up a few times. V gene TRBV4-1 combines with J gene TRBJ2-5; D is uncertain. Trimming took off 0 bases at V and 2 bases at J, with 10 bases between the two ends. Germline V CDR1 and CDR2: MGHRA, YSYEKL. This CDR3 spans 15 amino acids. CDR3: CASSQDRVLQETQYF. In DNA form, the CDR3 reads TGCGCCAGCAGCCAAGACCGCGTCCTGCAAGAGACCCAGTACTTC.

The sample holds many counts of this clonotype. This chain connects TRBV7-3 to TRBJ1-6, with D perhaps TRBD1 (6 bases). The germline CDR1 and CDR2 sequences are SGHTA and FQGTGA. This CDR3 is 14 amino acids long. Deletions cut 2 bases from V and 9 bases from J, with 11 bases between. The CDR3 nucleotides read TGTGCCAGCAGCTTATCAGGGGCTGGTTCACCCCTCCACTTT. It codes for CASSLSGAGSPLHF.

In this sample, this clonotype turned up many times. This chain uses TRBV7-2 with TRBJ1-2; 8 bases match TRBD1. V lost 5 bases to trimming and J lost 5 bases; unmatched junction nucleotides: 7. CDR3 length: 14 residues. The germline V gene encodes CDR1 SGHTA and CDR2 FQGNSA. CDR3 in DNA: TGTGCCAGCAGCCCCCGCCAGGGGGCATATGGCTACACCTTC. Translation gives CASSPRQGAYGYTF.

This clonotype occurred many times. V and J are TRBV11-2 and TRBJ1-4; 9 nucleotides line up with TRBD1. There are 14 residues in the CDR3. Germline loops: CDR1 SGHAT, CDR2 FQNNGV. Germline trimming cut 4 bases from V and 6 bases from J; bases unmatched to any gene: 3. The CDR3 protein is CASSSRTGDEKLFF. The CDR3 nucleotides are TGTGCCAGCAGCTCAAGGACAGGGGATGAAAAACTGTTTTTT.

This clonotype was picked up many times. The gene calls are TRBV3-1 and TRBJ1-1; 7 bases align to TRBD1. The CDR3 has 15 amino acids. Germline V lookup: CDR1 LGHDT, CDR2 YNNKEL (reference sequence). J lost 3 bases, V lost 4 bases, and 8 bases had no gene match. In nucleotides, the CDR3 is TGTGCCAGCAGCCCCTGGCCCGGGACAGACACTGAAGCTTTCTTT. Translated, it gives CASSPWPGTDTEAFF.

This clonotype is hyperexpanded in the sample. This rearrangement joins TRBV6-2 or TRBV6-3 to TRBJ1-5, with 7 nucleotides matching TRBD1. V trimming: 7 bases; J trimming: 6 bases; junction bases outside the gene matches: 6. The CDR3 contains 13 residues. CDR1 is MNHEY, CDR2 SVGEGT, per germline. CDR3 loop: CASTDRAGQPQHF. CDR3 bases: TGTGCCAGCACCGACAGGGCTGGTCAGCCCCAGCATTTT.

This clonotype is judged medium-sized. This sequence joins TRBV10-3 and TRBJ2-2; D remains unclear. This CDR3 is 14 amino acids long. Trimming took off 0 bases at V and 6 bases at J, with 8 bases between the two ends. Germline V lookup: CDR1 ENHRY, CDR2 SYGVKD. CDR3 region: CAISESEVAGELFF. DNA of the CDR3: TGTGCCATCAGTGAGTCGGAAGTCGCCGGGGAGCTGTTTTTT.